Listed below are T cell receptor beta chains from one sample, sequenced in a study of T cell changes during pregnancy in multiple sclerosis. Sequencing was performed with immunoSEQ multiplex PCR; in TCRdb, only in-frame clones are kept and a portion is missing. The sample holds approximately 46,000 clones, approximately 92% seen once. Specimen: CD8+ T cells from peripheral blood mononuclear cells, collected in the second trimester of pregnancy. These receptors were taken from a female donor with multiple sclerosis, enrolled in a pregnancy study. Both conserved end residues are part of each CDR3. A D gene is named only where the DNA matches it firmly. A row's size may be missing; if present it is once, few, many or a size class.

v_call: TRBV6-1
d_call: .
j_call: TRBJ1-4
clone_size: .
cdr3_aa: CASSEREENEKLFF
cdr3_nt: TGTGCCAGCAGTGAAAGGGAGGAGAATGAAAAACTGTTTTTT

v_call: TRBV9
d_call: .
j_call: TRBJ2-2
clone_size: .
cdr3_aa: CASLGYTGELFF
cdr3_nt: TGTGCCAGCCTCGGGTACACCGGGGAGCTGTTTTTT

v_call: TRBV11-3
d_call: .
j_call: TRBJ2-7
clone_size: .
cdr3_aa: CASSLQGDGLYEQYF
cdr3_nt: TGTGCCAGCAGCTTACAAGGGGATGGCCTCTACGAGCAGTACTTC

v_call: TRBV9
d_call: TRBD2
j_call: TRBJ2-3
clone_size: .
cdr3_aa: CASSVSAGGTTDTQYF
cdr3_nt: TGTGCCAGCAGCGTCTCAGCGGGGGGGACCACAGATACGCAGTATTTT

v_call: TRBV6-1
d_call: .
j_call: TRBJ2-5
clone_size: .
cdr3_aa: CASSAVGAYETQYF
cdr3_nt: TGTGCCAGCAGTGCTGTGGGGGCCTATGAGACCCAGTACTTC

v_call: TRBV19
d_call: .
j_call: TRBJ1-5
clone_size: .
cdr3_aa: CASSKFEGAVQPQHF
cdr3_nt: TGTGCCAGTAGCAAATTTGAAGGGGCCGTTCAGCCCCAGCATTTT

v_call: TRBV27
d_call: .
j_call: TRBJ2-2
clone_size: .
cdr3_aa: CASSLLVSVPNTGELFF
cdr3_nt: TGTGCCAGCAGTTTATTAGTTAGCGTTCCGAACACCGGGGAGCTGTTTTTT

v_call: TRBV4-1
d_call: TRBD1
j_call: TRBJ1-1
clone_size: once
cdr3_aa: CASSLWTGRTEAFF
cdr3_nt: TGCGCCAGCAGCCTTTGGACAGGGAGGACTGAAGCTTTCTTT

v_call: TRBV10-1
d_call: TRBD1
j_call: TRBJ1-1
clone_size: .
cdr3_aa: CASRGQPNTEAFF
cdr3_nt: TGCGCCAGCAGGGGACAGCCCAACACTGAAGCTTTCTTT

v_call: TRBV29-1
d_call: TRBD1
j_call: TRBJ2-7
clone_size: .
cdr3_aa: CSVQGGQGYEQYF
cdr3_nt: TGCAGCGTACAGGGGGGACAGGGCTACGAGCAGTACTTC

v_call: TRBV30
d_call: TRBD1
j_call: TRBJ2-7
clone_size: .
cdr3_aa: CAWDRDRGVYEQYF
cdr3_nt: TGTGCCTGGGATCGGGACAGGGGAGTTTACGAGCAGTACTTC

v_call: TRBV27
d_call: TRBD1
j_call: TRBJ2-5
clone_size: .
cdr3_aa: CASSSQGARSQETQYF
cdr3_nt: TGTGCCAGCAGTTCCCAGGGGGCGCGTAGCCAAGAGACCCAGTACTTC

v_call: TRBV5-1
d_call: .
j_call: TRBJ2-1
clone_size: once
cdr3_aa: CASTMNNRVSYNEQFF
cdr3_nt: TGCGCCAGCACCATGAATAACAGGGTCTCCTACAATGAGCAGTTCTTC

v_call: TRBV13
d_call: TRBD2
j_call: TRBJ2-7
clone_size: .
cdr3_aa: CASSLLSSGGSYEQYF
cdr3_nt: TGTGCCAGCAGCTTATTGAGTAGCGGGGGCTCCTACGAGCAGTACTTC

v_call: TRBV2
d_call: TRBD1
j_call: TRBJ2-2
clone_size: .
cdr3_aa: CASSPGTGTGELFF
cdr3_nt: TGTGCCAGCAGTCCCGGGACAGGGACCGGGGAGCTGTTTTTT

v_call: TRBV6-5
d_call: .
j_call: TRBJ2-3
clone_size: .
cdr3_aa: CASSYSPAAGDTQYF
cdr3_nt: TGTGCCAGCAGTTACTCCCCGGCAGCAGGGGATACGCAGTATTTT

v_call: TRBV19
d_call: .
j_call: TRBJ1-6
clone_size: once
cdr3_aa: CASKDIKVSPLHF
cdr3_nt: TGTGCCAGTAAGGACATTAAAGTTTCACCCCTCCACTTT

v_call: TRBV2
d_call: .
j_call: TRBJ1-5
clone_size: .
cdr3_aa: CASEGEGSGNQPQHF
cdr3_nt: TGTGCCAGCGAAGGGGAGGGTTCAGGCAATCAGCCCCAGCATTTT

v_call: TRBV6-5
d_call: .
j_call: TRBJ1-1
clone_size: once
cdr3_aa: CASSATAGDTEAFF
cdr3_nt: TGTGCCAGCAGTGCAACGGCGGGGGACACTGAAGCTTTCTTT

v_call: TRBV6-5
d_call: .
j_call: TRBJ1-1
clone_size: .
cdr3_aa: CAAFRDMNTEAFF
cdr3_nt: TGTGCCGCCTTCCGGGACATGAACACTGAAGCTTTCTTT

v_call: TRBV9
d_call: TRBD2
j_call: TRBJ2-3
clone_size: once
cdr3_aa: CASSVEVVGGATDTQYF
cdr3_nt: TGTGCCAGCAGCGTAGAGGTAGTCGGGGGGGCAACAGATACGCAGTATTTT

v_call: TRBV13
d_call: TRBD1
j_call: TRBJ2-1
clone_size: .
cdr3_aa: CASSLEDRNDEQFF
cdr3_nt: TGTGCCAGCAGCTTGGAGGACAGGAACGATGAGCAGTTCTTC

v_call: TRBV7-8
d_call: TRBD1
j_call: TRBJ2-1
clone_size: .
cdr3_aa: CASSLAGTGNNEQFF
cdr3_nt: TGTGCCAGCAGCTTAGCCGGGACAGGGAACAATGAGCAGTTCTTC

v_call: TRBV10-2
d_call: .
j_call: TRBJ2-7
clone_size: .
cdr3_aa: CASLSTQGVSPEQYF
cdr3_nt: TGCGCCAGCCTTAGTACTCAAGGGGTCTCCCCCGAGCAGTACTTC

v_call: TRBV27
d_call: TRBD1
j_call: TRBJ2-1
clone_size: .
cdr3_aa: CASSSRRQGVINEQFF
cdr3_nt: TGTGCCAGCAGTTCCCGCCGCCAGGGGGTAATAAATGAGCAGTTCTTC

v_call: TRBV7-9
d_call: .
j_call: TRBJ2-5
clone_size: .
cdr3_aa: CASSFPVLAWETQYF
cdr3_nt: TGTGCCAGCAGCTTTCCCGTTTTAGCATGGGAGACCCAGTACTTC

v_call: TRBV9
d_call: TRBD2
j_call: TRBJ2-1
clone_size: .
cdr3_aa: CASSVVTSESEQFF
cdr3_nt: TGTGCCAGCAGCGTTGTGACTAGCGAAAGTGAGCAGTTCTTC

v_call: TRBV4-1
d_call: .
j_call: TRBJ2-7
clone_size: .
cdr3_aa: CASGGTARGEQYF
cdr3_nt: TGCGCCAGCGGGGGGACGGCGCGAGGCGAGCAGTACTTC

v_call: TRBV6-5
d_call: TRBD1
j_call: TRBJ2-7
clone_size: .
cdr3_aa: CASSYSQGAREQYF
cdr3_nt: TGTGCCAGCAGTTACTCGCAGGGGGCGCGCGAGCAGTACTTC

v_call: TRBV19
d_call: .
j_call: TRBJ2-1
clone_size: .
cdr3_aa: CASSVTQGYNEQFF
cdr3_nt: TGTGCCAGTAGTGTGACACAGGGATACAATGAGCAGTTCTTC

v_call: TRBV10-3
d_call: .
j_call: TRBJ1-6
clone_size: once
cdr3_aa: CASRHGSSYNSPLHF
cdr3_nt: TGTGCCTCCAGGCATGGGAGCTCCTATAATTCACCCCTCCACTTT

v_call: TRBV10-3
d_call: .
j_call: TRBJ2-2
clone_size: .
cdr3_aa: CAISESGQTTTGELFF
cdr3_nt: TGTGCCATCAGTGAGTCCGGACAGACTACCACCGGGGAGCTGTTTTTT

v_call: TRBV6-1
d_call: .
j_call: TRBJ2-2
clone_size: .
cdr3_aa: CGVGANGELFF
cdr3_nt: TGTGGTGTGGGCGCAAACGGGGAGCTGTTTTTT

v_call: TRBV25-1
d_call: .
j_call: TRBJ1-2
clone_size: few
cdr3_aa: CASTRTGFYGYTF
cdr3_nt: TGTGCCAGCACTAGAACAGGCTTCTATGGCTACACCTTC

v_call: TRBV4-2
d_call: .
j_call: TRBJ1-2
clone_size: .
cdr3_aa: CASSQDGDGYTF
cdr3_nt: TGTGCCAGCAGCCAAGACGGGGATGGCTACACCTTC

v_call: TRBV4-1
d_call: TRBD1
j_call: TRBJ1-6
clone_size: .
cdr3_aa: CASSQVQGASSPLHF
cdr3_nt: TGCGCCAGCAGCCAAGTACAGGGGGCTAGTTCACCCCTCCACTTT

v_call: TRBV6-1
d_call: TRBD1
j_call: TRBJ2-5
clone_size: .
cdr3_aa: CASSDGEQGPETQYF
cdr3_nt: TGTGCCAGCAGTGACGGTGAACAGGGGCCAGAGACCCAGTACTTC

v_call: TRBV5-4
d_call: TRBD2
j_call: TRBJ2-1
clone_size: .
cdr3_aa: CASSRSISGGLRNEQFF
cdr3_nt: TGTGCCAGCAGCAGAAGTATTAGCGGGGGGCTGAGGAATGAGCAGTTCTTC

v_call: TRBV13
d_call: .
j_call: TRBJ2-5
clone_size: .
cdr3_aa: CASSLGQAPETQYF
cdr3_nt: TGTGCCAGCAGCTTAGGCCAGGCTCCGGAGACCCAGTACTTC

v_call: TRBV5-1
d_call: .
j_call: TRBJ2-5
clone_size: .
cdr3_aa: CASQGSETQYF
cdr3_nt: TGCGCCAGCCAGGGGAGCGAGACCCAGTACTTC

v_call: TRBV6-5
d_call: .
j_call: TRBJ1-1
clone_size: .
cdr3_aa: CASSYNSVNTEAFF
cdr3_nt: TGTGCCAGCAGTTATAACTCGGTCAACACTGAAGCTTTCTTT

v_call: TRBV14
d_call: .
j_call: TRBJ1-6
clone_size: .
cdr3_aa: CASSQDVGYSPLHF
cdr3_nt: TGTGCCAGCAGCCAAGATGTCGGGTATTCACCCCTCCACTTT

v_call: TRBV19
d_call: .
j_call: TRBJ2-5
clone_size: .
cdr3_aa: CASSIYSTVMETQYF
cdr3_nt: TGTGCCAGTAGTATCTACAGCACGGTTATGGAGACCCAGTACTTC

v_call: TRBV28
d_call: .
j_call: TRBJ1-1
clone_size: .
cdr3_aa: CASSLFDSTEAFF
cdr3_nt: TGTGCCAGCAGTTTATTTGACAGTACTGAAGCTTTCTTT

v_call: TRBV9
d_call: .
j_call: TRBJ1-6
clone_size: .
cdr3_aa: CASSLSGGNSPLHF
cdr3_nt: TGTGCCAGCAGTCTGTCCGGCGGGAATTCACCCCTCCACTTT

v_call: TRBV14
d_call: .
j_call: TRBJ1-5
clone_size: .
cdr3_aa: CASSQIRWGPYQPQHF
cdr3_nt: TGTGCCAGCAGCCAGATAAGATGGGGCCCCTATCAGCCCCAGCATTTT

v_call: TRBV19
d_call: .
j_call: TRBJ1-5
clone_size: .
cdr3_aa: CASNHVPNQPQHF
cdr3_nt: TGTGCCAGTAATCATGTTCCCAATCAGCCCCAGCATTTT

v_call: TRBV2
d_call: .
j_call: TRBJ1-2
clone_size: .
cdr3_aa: CASIWGLDYGYTF
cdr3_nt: TGTGCCAGCATATGGGGGCTGGACTATGGCTACACCTTC

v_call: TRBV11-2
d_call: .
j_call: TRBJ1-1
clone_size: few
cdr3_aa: CASSLGSQAFF
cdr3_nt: TGTGCCAGCAGTCTAGGGAGTCAAGCTTTCTTT

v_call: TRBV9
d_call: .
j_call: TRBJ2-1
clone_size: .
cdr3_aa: CASSVVGGPYNEQFF
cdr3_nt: TGTGCCAGCAGCGTAGTAGGGGGTCCGTACAATGAGCAGTTCTTC

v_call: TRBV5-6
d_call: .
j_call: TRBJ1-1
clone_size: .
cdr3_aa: CASSFPTGLDTEAFF
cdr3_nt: TGTGCCAGCAGCTTCCCGACTGGGTTGGACACTGAAGCTTTCTTT

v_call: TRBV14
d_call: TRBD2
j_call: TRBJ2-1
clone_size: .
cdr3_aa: CASSQDYSGGLNEQFF
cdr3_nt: TGTGCCAGCAGCCAAGATTACAGCGGGGGACTCAATGAGCAGTTCTTC

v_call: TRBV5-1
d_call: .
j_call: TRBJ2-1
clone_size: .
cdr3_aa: CASSLGAGGHEQFF
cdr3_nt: TGCGCCAGCAGCTTGGGAGCTGGGGGCCATGAGCAGTTCTTC

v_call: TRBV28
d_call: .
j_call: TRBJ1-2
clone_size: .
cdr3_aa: CASSYPHAGGYTF
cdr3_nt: TGTGCCAGCAGCTATCCGCATGCGGGAGGCTACACCTTC

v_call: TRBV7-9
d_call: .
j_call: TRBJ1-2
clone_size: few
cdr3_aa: CASSAGYGYTF
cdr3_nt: TGTGCCAGCAGTGCAGGGTACGGCTACACCTTC